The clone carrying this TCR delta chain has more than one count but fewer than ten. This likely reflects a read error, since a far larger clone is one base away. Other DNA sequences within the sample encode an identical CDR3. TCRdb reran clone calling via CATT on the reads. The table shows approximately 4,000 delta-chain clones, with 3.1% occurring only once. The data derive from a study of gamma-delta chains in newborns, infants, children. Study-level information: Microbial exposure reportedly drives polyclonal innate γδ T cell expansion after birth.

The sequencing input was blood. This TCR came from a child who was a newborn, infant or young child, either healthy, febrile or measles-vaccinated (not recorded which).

The CDR3 here is CACDWGSSWDTRQMFF. The CDR3 coding sequence is TGTGCCTGTGACTGGGGAAGCTCCTGGGACACCCGACAGATGTTTTTC. The rearrangement joins TRDV2 to TRDJ3, with D tentatively TRDD3 (5 bases). With 3 bases removed from V and 0 bases from J, the gap between germline ends came to 8 bases. This CDR3 has 16 residues. Germline lookup yields CDR1 GEAIGNYY and CDR2 EKD.